The entry below gives a single T cell receptor beta chain sequence along with its context. The assay was immunoSEQ multiplex PCR, and TCRdb's table has in-frame clones only and misses some. In the table there are 15,000 to 20,000 clones, around four fifths of which are singletons. The data derive from a study of ipilimumab plus nivolumab after autologous stem cell transplantation. Patients got 3 mg/kg IV nivolumab weeks 1, 4, 7, 10, then biweekly through week 26. The CDR3 is 11 residues long. Trimming stripped 4 bases from V and 7 bases from J, with 7 bases between. Germline CDR1 reads LNHDA; CDR2 reads SQIVND (reference sequence).

This rearrangement joins TRBV19 to TRBJ1-1, with D perhaps matching TRBD1 (5 bases). The sample was PBMCs, taken in a trial of ipilimumab plus nivolumab as post-transplant consolidation. The clonotype originates from a male donor with diffuse large B-cell lymphoma. The chain's CDR3 is CASSTGVEAFF. DNA of the CDR3: TGTGCCAGTAGTACGGGGGTTGAAGCTTTCTTT.